Listed here is a single T cell receptor (beta chain). The antigen is not known. The sample belongs to a study of T cell responses to AZD1222 COVID-19 vaccine. The study's findings and limits: Clonal diversity was possibly underestimated, and white British individuals and females predominated among donors. The CD4 TCRs associated with vaccination extended across spike and predominated at 160-218 and 743-854.

The CDR3 contains 20 residues. CDR1 LNHDA and CDR2 SQIVND come from the germline V gene (reference sequence). The V and J ends lost 4 bases and 2 bases respectively, with 30 bases between them. Profiling relied on immunoSEQ multiplex PCR, and the TCRdb table lists in-frame clones only, not all of them. The repertoire includes some 130,000 clones, 75% to 90% of them detected once, and 5% to 6.5% sits in the top ten. V is TRBV19 and J is TRBJ2-7; weak D call: TRBD1 (6 bases). This sequence originates from an adult in good health. Sample: peripheral blood, taken on day 0 of AZD1222 vaccination. The CDR3 sequence: CASSTTFRSLGQRQPYEQYF. CDR3 nucleotides: TGTGCCAGTAGTACCACTTTCCGATCACTCGGACAGCGACAGCCCTACGAGCAGTACTTC.